This T cell receptor (beta chain) appears in the sequencing data of a study of T cells after yellow fever vaccination (dated by TCRdb to about 2019). In terms of the full investigation: The SMART-Seq v4 Ultra Low Input RNA kit was used to prepare libraries from fractions with low cell numbers. Blood was drawn at multiple timepoints before and after primary and secondary immunization, with bulk PBMC replicates and cell subsets isolated. Bulk TCR alpha and beta repertoires were sequenced longitudinally to track T-cell clones before and after primary and booster YFV17D yellow fever vaccination. The cohort comprised two healthy male donors, one aged 18 to 29 and one aged 30 to 40 years. The study at large found these results: Only a couple of donors were included in the study, so the extent to which the findings can be generalized is limited. The secondary T-cell response was found to be weaker but faster than the primary response, with a peak reached on day 5 rather than on day 15. After the booster, most of the clones that had expanded following primary vaccination were detected again (just under 97% of CD4 and around 88% of CD8), which suggests that memory was broadly maintained. FACS-sorted repertoires could contain abundant contaminating clonotypes from the bulk population, so computational filtering was required. A small fraction of clonotypes showed up in both the CD4 and CD8 compartments, probably as a result of convergent recombination.

Reading from cysteine to phenylalanine, the CDR3 counts 17 amino acids. This entry keeps only the CDR3 DNA: 51 bases, framed from base 1. According to the germline V gene, CDR1 reads LGHNA and CDR2 reads YSLEER. The junction carries 17 bases between V and J, which are trimmed by 2 bases and 2 bases respectively. TCR cDNA was synthesized by 5'RACE template switching, through which a universal primer site and unique molecular identifiers were introduced. Priming for cDNA synthesis came from both the TCR alpha and TCR beta constant segments. Library amplification used two PCR steps, and the second PCR step added sample barcodes and sequencing adapters. Sequencing of libraries was done on Illumina HiSeq 2500 (2x100 bp) or NovaSeq (2x150 bp). For the original study's pipeline: Reads were demultiplexed and collapsed into UMI consensus sequences with MIGEC, and V(D)J alignment was performed with MiXCR. Using edgeR on replicate PBMC samples, clonotypes were called vaccine-responding if FDR was below 0.01 and the log2 fold change was above 5 up to day 15. Each bulk clonotype received a CD4 or CD8 identity based on whether the sequenced CD4 or CD8 repertoire contained that clonotype at higher abundance. TCRdb's own reprocessing of the public reads used fastp at Q25 and MiXCR and kept productive beta chains. Rows are combined by CDR3 protein, so each entry shows the most common genes and DNA. TCRdb, not the original authors, processed these V and J calls. The sample table contains tens of thousands of distinct CDR3 sequences; only one count was recorded for about 5% of them. The ten top clones hold just over 40% of the sample.

This clonotype was seen many times. Its antigen is currently not known. Base qualities are not provided; no much larger clone lies one nucleotide away. Explained via the paper, the treatment or condition label denotes: live attenuated yellow fever vaccine strain. PBMCs were isolated from peripheral blood using a standard Ficoll-Paque protocol. Dynabeads CD4 and CD8 positive selection kits were used to isolate CD4 and CD8 T-cell fractions. TriZol was used to extract RNA from bulk PBMCs, CD4 and CD8 fractions, and dextramer-positive and dextramer-negative fractions. This TCR was recovered from a man under 40 who received the YFV17D yellow fever vaccine. The starting material was CD8+ T cells sorted from PBMCs, obtained 10 days after the yellow fever booster vaccination. The sequence joins TRBV4-3 to TRBJ2-3; the D region possibly corresponds to TRBD2 (6 bases align). The CDR3 loop reads CASSQFQRVEVTDTQYF. The DNA sequence is as follows: TGCGCCAGCAGCCAATTTCAGCGGGTGGAGGTCACAGATACGCAGTATTTT.